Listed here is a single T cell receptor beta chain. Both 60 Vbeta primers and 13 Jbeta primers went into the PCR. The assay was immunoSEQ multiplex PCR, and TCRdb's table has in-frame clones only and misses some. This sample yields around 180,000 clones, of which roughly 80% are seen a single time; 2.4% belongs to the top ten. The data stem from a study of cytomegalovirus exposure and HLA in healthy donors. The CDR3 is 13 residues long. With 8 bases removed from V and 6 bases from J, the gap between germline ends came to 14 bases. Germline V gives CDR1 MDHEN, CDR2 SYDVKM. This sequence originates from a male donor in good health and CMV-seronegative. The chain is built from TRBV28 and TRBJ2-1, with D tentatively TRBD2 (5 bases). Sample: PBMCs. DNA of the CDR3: TGTGCCAGCTGTAGGCCGGGGAGCAATGAGCAGTTCTTC. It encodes CASCRPGSNEQFF.